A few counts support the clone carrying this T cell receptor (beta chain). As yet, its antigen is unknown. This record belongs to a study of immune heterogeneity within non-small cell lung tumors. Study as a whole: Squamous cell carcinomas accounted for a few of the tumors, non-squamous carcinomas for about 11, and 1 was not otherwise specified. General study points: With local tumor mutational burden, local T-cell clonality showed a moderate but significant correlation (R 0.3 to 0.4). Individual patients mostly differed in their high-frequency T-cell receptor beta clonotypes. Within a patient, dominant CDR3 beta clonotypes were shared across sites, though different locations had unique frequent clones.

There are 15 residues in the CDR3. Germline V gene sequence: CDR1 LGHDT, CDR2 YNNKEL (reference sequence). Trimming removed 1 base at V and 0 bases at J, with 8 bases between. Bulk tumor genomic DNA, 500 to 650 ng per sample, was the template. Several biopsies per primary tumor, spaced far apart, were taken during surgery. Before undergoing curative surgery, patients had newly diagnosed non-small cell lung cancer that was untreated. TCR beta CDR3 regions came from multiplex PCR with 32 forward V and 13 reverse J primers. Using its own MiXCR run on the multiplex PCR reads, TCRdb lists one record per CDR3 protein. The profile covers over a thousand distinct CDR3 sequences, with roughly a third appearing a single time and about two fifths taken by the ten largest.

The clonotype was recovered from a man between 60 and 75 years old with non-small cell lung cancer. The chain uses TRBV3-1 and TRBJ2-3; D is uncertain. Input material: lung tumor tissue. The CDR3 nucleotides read TGTGCCAGCAGCCAAGGCGATACAAGCACAGATACGCAGTATTTT. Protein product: CASSQGDTSTDTQYF.